Included here is one T cell receptor (beta chain) sequence, with context. These data come from a study of OX40 agonist ivuxolimab in advanced cancers. The assay was immunoSEQ multiplex PCR, and TCRdb's table has in-frame clones only and misses some. The repertoire holds some 50,000 clones, with roughly 89% as singletons. The CDR3 sequence is 14 residues long. V was pared by 2 bases and J by 2 bases, with 7 bases between. CDR1 MNHEY and CDR2 SVGAGI come from the germline V gene. The chain has TRBV6-5 and TRBJ2-1; no reliable D call. The sequencing used CD4+ or CD8+ T cells sorted from blood, collected in a trial of the OX40 agonist ivuxolimab. This sequence originates from an adult with an advanced solid tumor such as melanoma, head and neck, liver or kidney cancer. CDR3 bases: TGTGCCAGCAGTTACGGCGGAACCTACAATGAGCAGTTCTTC. It encodes CASSYGGTYNEQFF.